Detailed here is one T cell receptor beta chain. As yet, its antigen is unknown. At one end the junction does not follow the germline gene, possibly because of a read error. Total RNA amounting to 500 ng was the source from which TCR beta cDNA was made with a constant-region primer. Libraries covering TCR beta were generated through three nested multiplex PCR rounds (using a slightly modified ARM-PCR). Researchers ran the first two PCR rounds for roughly 10 cycles each with TRBV1-TRBV30 forward primers and a C-beta reverse primer. In TCRdb, the multiplex PCR reads were re-called with MiXCR into one record per CDR3 protein. This sample has about 21,000 distinct CDR3 sequences, with around 79% found just once. The data belong to a study of tumor-infiltrating lymphocytes in primary liver carcinoma. There are 15 residues in the CDR3. Germline-derived CDR1 and CDR2 are MNHEY and SVGAGI. General study points: All five tumor regions shared only about 7.5-24% of top clones.

Co-extracting RNA and DNA was done with 20-30 mg of unsorted bulk tissue as input. The chain carries TRBV6-5 and TRBJ2-2, with 8 bases that match TRBD1. Sequencing was performed on liver tumor tissue from sampling region 1. As for subset: tumor region T1, superior pole. The clonotype originates from a woman aged 25 to 39 with primary liver carcinoma and hepatitis B virus infection. The CDR3 DNA follows: TGTGCCAGAAGTCCGCGGACAGGGTCCACCGGGGAGTTGTTTTTT. Translated, it gives CARSPRTGSTGELFF.